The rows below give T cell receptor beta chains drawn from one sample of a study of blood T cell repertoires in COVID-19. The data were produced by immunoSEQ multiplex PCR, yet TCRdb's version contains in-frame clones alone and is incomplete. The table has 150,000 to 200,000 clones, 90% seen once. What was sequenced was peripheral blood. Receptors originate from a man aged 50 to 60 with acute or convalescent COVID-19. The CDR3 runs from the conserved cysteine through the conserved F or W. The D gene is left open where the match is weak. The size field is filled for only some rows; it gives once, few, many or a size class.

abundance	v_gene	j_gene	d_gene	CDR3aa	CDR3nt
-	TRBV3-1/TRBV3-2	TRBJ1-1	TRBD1	CASSQDGGTGVIF	TGTGCCAGCAGCCAAGATGGGGGGACAGGGGTGATCTTT
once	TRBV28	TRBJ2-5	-	CASSPGGGETQYF	TGTGCCAGCAGTCCGGGGGGCGGTGAGACCCAGTACTTC
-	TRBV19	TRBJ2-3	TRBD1	CASRNRGRTDTQYF	TGTGCCAGTAGGAACAGGGGGCGCACAGATACGCAGTATTTT
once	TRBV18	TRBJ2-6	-	CASSRVSGANVLTF	TGTGCCAGCTCACGCGTCTCTGGGGCCAACGTCCTGACTTTC
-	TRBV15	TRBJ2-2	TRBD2	CATSRDLLAENTGELFF	TGTGCCACCAGCAGAGATCTTCTAGCGGAGAACACCGGGGAGCTGTTTTTT
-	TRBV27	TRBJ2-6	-	CASRYSGANVLTF	TGTGCCAGCAGATACTCTGGGGCCAACGTCCTGACTTTC
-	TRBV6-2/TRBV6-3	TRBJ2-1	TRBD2	CASSYSVMRGGAYNEQFF	TGTGCCAGCAGTTACTCGGTCATGCGGGGGGGCGCCTACAATGAGCAGTTCTTC
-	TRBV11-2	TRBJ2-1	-	CASSLGPNEQFF	TGTGCCAGCAGCTTAGGGCCAAATGAGCAGTTCTTC
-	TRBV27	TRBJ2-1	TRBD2	CASSSGRADNEQFF	TGTGCCAGCTCTAGCGGGAGGGCTGACAATGAGCAGTTCTTC
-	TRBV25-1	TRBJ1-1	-	CASSEPGTRHEAFF	TGTGCCAGCAGTGAACCGGGAACCCGACATGAAGCTTTCTTT
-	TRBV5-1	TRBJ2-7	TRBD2	CASSLATAGAYEQYF	TGCGCCAGCAGCTTGGCCACGGCGGGAGCCTACGAGCAGTACTTC
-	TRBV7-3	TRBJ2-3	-	CASSQSQGTQYF	TGTGCCAGCAGTCAAAGCCAGGGTACGCAGTATTTT
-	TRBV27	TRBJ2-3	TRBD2	CASSLSGTTGTDTQYF	TGTGCCAGCAGTTTGAGCGGGACTACAGGCACAGATACGCAGTATTTT
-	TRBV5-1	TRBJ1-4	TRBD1	CASSLYPGQGGEEKLFF	TGCGCCAGCAGCTTGTACCCCGGACAGGGGGGTGAAGAAAAACTGTTTTTT
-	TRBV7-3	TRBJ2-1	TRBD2	CASSREPGLAEYNEQFF	TGTGCCAGCAGCCGCGAGCCGGGACTAGCGGAGTACAATGAGCAGTTCTTC
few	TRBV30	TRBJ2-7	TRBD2	CAWSGLAGSLYEQYF	TGTGCCTGGAGTGGACTAGCGGGAAGTCTCTACGAGCAGTACTTC
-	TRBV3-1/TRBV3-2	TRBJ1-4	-	CASSQALEGPGFEKLFF	TGTGCCAGCAGCCAAGCTCTCGAGGGCCCTGGATTTGAAAAACTGTTTTTT
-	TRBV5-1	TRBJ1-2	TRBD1	CASSPGQGGYGYTF	TGCGCCAGCAGCCCGGGACAGGGGGGCTATGGCTACACCTTC
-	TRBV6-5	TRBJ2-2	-	CASSYSPGRNTGELFF	TGTGCCAGCAGTTACTCCCCCGGGAGAAACACCGGGGAGCTGTTTTTT
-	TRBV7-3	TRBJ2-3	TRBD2	CASSLGGGGTDTQYF	TGTGCCAGCAGCTTAGGCGGGGGGGGCACAGATACGCAGTATTTT
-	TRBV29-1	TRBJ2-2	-	CSVAGFGTGELFF	TGCAGCGTTGCAGGGTTTGGCACCGGGGAGCTGTTTTTT
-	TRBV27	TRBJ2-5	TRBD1	CASRTRGSQETQYF	TGTGCCAGCAGAACCAGGGGGTCGCAAGAGACCCAGTACTTC
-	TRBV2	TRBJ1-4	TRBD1	CASRRTGFEKLFF	TGTGCCAGCAGAAGGACAGGGTTCGAAAAACTGTTTTTT
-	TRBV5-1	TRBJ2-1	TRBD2	CASSFNSGGYNEQFF	TGCGCCAGCAGCTTCAATAGCGGGGGGTACAATGAGCAGTTCTTC
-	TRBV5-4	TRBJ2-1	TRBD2	CASSQTSGSYNEQFF	TGTGCCAGCAGCCAGACTAGCGGTTCCTACAATGAGCAGTTCTTC
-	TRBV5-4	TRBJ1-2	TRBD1	CASSPGTEYGYTF	TGTGCCAGCAGCCCCGGGACAGAGTATGGCTACACCTTC
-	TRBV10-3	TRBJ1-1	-	CAITGGVWTEAFF	TGTGCCATCACCGGCGGGGTCTGGACTGAAGCTTTCTTT
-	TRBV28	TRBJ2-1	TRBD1	CASSFPGGANEQFF	TGTGCCAGCAGTTTCCCAGGGGGCGCGAATGAGCAGTTCTTC
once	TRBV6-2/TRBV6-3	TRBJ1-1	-	CASSTTLNTEAFF	TGTGCCAGCAGCACTACCCTTAACACTGAAGCTTTCTTT
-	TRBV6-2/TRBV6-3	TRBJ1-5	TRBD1	CASSRDRAPQPQHF	TGTGCCAGCAGTCGTGACAGGGCCCCTCAGCCCCAGCATTTT
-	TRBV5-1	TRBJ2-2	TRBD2	CASSSPGLNTGELFF	TGCGCCAGCAGCTCACCGGGACTAAACACCGGGGAGCTGTTTTTT
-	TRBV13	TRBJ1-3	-	CASSLEQGPGNTIYF	TGTGCCAGCAGCTTAGAACAGGGACCTGGAAACACCATATATTTT
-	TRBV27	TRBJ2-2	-	CASLTFFDTENTGELFF	TGTGCCAGCCTTACCTTTTTCGACACCGAGAACACCGGGGAGCTGTTTTTT
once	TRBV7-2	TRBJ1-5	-	CASSLGSRQPQHF	TGTGCCAGCAGCTTAGGAAGCCGTCAGCCCCAGCATTTT
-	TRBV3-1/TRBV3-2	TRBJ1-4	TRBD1	CASSQATGGYEKLFF	TGTGCCAGCAGCCAAGCGACAGGGGGTTACGAAAAACTGTTTTTT
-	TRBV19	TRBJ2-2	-	CASSIGRNTGELFF	TGTGCCAGTAGTATAGGTAGGAACACCGGGGAGCTGTTTTTT
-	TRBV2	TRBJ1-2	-	CASNGETVYGYTF	TGTGCCAGCAATGGTGAGACAGTCTATGGCTACACCTTC
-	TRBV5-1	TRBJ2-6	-	CASSAGDFLGANVLTF	TGCGCCAGCAGCGCCGGCGACTTTCTAGGGGCCAACGTCCTGACTTTC
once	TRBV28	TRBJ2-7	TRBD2	CASSLSREGTYEQYF	TGTGCCAGCAGTTTATCGCGGGAGGGCACCTACGAGCAGTACTTC
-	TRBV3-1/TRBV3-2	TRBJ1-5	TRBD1	CASSRGQNNQPQHF	TGTGCCAGCAGCCGGGGACAGAACAATCAGCCCCAGCATTTT
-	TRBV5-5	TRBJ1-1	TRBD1	CASSLGPDRDTEAFF	TGTGCCAGCAGCTTGGGACCGGACAGGGACACTGAAGCTTTCTTT
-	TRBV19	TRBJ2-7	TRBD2	CASSTPGLAHEQYF	TGTGCCAGTAGTACCCCGGGACTAGCCCACGAGCAGTACTTC
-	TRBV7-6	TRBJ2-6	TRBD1	CASSPTVSRGQWSNVLTF	TGTGCCAGCAGCCCCACTGTATCCAGGGGGCAATGGTCCAACGTCCTGACTTTC
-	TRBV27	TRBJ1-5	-	CASSLHSRGPNQPQHF	TGTGCCAGCAGTTTACATAGTAGGGGCCCCAATCAGCCCCAGCATTTT
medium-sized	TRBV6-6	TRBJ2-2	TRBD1	CASSFTGGTGELFF	TGTGCCAGCAGTTTTACAGGGGGTACCGGGGAGCTGTTTTTT
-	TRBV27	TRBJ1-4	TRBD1	CASSKPGQGYEKLFF	TGTGCCAGCAGTAAACCGGGACAGGGGTATGAAAAACTGTTTTTT
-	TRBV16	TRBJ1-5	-	CASSQAGSPNQPQHF	TGTGCCAGCAGCCAAGCGGGCAGCCCCAATCAGCCCCAGCATTTT
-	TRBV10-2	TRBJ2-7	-	CASRSGTGGSYEQYF	TGCGCCAGCAGGTCCGGGACCGGGGGCTCCTACGAGCAGTACTTC
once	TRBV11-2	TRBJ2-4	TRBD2	CASSLVASGGHIQYF	TGTGCCAGCAGCTTAGTCGCTAGCGGGGGACACATTCAGTACTTC
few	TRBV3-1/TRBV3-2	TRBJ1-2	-	CASSQGAGYTF	TGTGCCAGCAGCCAAGGCGCTGGCTACACCTTC
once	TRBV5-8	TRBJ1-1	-	CASSLQGRNTEAFF	TGTGCCAGCAGCTTACAGGGAAGAAACACTGAAGCTTTCTTT
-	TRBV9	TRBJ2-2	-	CASSVGGLSSTGELFF	TGTGCCAGCAGCGTAGGGGGACTCAGCTCCACCGGGGAGCTGTTTTTT
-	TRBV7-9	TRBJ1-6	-	CASSARQESSPLHF	TGTGCCAGCAGCGCCCGACAGGAAAGTTCACCCCTCCACTTT
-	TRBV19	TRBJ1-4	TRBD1	CASSSDRGRDEKLFF	TGTGCCAGTAGTTCCGACAGGGGGCGCGATGAAAAACTGTTTTTT
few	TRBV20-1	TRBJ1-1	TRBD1	CSAPDRDDAFF	TGCAGTGCTCCCGACAGGGATGACGCTTTCTTT